This T cell receptor (beta chain) was recorded in a study of T cells in Graves' hyperthyroidism and ophthalmopathy. The overall study: At the time of initial diagnosis and before any treatment, peripheral blood was collected.

This CDR3 contains 15 residues. J gave up 8 bases and V 6 bases, and 11 bases lay outside the gene matches. Per the germline V gene, CDR1 is SGHAT and CDR2 is FQNNGV. Each diagnosis drew on symptoms, thyroxine, TRAb, thyroid ultrasound and orbital computed tomography findings. 10 ml of fresh peripheral blood supplied the PBMCs. This clonotype has at least ten counts. Researchers took RNA transcripts and amplified the TCR beta CDR3 regions from them. HTBI primers were employed in a first-round RT-PCR of the TCR CDR3. TCRdb re-called the multiplex PCR reads with MiXCR, one entry per CDR3 protein. The table shows around 500,000 distinct CDR3 sequences, with about 15% occurring only once.

Sequencing was carried out using blood. The sequence derives from a woman in her thirties with Graves' ophthalmopathy. The rearrangement uses TRBV11-2 and TRBJ2-1, with 9 positions matching TRBD2. The CDR3 coding sequence is TGTGCCAGCAGATCAATAGCGGGAGCTTTCGATGAGCAGTTCTTC. This encodes CASRSIAGAFDEQFF.